The T cell receptor beta chain under discussion was sequenced for a study of shared clonotypes between healthy human individuals. Study information: Each donor's CD4 naive and CD4 memory cells filled three plates apiece, CD8 naive two, and CD8 memory one.

Sequencing used immunoSEQ multiplex PCR; TCRdb keeps in-frame clones, though not all of them. The data contain hundreds of thousands of clones, 90% to 97% of them seen just once; the ten biggest clones take up around 0.3%. HIV-negative, healthy adults without recent acute infections or vaccinations were the donors. This CDR3 has 13 amino acids. V shed 5 bases and J shed 2 bases, with 10 bases lying between them. Germline V CDR1 and CDR2: MNHEY, SMNVEV (reference sequence). The source material was memory CD8+ T cells sorted from blood. The subset here: CD45RO+ cells pooled with CCR7-negative TemRA cells. The chain couples TRBV27 to TRBJ2-7; no definite D call. This sequence originates from a man aged 25-45 years in good health. CDR3 coding DNA: TGTGCCAGCAGTATTCTAAACACCTACGAGCAGTACTTC. Its protein is CASSILNTYEQYF.